This TCR beta chain was documented in a study of cytotoxic CD8 clonotypes in ibrutinib-treated CLL. The wider study: Overall, around 25 responses were partial and 2 complete; following median around 68 months, about 14 patients stayed remitted and approximately 12 progressed. Mean per-sample yields comprised just over 250,000 productive templates and fewer than 95,000 productive rearrangements.

Here immunoSEQ multiplex PCR was the method, and the copy in TCRdb shows in-frame clones only, minus some. Of tens of thousands of clones detected, roughly three fifths appear once; the ten largest clones hold about a fifth. Germline V gene data show CDR1 as SGHRS and CDR2 as YFSETQ. This CDR3 has 15 residues. V lost 7 bases, J lost 5 bases, and 21 bases lay in between. The study, taken as a whole, reports: Clonality went up at ibrutinib response and then declined back toward baseline at progression.

To note about this clone: Its specificity is not known.

V usage is TRBV5-1 and J usage is TRBJ2-5; D is possibly TRBD1 or TRBD2 (6 bases each). This clonotype was obtained from a human donor with chronic lymphocytic leukemia. The source material was PBMCs, sampled after 24 months of ibrutinib treatment. As DNA, the CDR3 is TGCGCCAGCTACCTCTCCGGGGGCGGTGGTGAGACCCAGTACTTC. The encoded protein is CASYLSGGGGETQYF. Using reference TRBV5-1 and TRBJ2-5 for the parts outside the CDR3, the full variable domain is KAGVTQTPRYLIKTRGQQVTLSCSPISGHRSVSWYQQTPGQGLQFLFEYFSETQRNKGNFPGRFSGRQFSNSRSEMNVSTLELGDSALYLCASYLSGGGGETQYFGPGTRLLVL.